These T cell receptor beta chains were read from a single sample in a study of blood T cells in healthy people across ages. TCRdb reprocessed the 5' RACE reads via MiXCR and lists one record per CDR3 protein. Of 800,000 or so distinct CDR3 sequences listed, about 62% are singletons. Sample: blood. The receptors shown here come from a man aged 30 to 45 in good health. Each CDR3 is given with its conserved first and last residue. A D gene is named only where the DNA matches it firmly. Some rows have no size entry. The others give once, few or many, or a class for an expanded clone.

v_call	clone_size	d_call	j_call	cdr3_nt	cdr3_aa
TRBV7-6	.	TRBD1	TRBJ1-2	TGTGCCAGCAGCCTCGGAAGCCTAGGGACAGGGCACTATGGCTACACCTTC	CASSLGSLGTGHYGYTF
TRBV9	.	.	TRBJ2-1	TGTGCCAGCAGCATAACCGGGATACACAATGAGCAGTTCTTC	CASSITGIHNEQFF
TRBV7-2	few	.	TRBJ2-3	TGTGCCAGCAGCGTACCAGCGGCCACAGATACGCAGTATTTT	CASSVPAATDTQYF
TRBV3-1	.	.	TRBJ1-2	TGTGCCAGCAGCCAAGTAGCCGACATGGGTGGCTACACCTTC	CASSQVADMGGYTF
TRBV7-2	.	.	TRBJ1-1	TGTGCCAGCAGCTTTCGTTTGAGGAACACTGAAGCTTTCTTT	CASSFRLRNTEAFF
TRBV9	few	TRBD2	TRBJ2-1	TGTGCCAGCAGCGTAACTAGCGGGGAGGTTGAGCAGTTCTTC	CASSVTSGEVEQFF
TRBV12-3/TRBV12-4	few	TRBD2	TRBJ2-5	TGTGCCAGCAGTTTTAGCGGGGGGAGATTAGAGACCCAGTACTTC	CASSFSGGRLETQYF
TRBV3-1	.	.	TRBJ1-6	TGTGCCAGCAGCCAAGATCGGAGGCAGATAGTTTCACCCCTCCACTTT	CASSQDRRQIVSPLHF
TRBV20-1	.	TRBD1	TRBJ2-4	TGCAGTGCTAGTTTTGGAGACAGGGGGCCCAACATTCAGTACTTC	CSASFGDRGPNIQYF
TRBV28	.	TRBD2	TRBJ2-1	TGTGCCAGCAGTCGCGCGGCGGGAGTGTACAATGAGCAGTTCTTC	CASSRAAGVYNEQFF
TRBV20-1	.	.	TRBJ1-5	TGCAGTGCTAGAGATCCCGAAGGGACGTATAGCAATCAGCCCCAGCATTTT	CSARDPEGTYSNQPQHF
TRBV25-1	few	.	TRBJ1-2	TGTGCCAGCATGTCCCTCGGAGGCTACACCTTC	CASMSLGGYTF
TRBV7-9	few	.	TRBJ2-7	TGTGCCAGCAGCCCCCGGACTCTGAGCTCCTACGAGCAGTACTTC	CASSPRTLSSYEQYF
TRBV20-1	.	TRBD2	TRBJ2-1	TGCAGTGCTATGACTAGCGGGGGGGCGTACAACTACAAGGAGCAGTTCTTC	CSAMTSGGAYNYKEQFF
TRBV4-3	.	.	TRBJ1-2	TGCGCCAGCAGCCAAGGAAATTTCGGCATACCCTATGGCTACACCTTC	CASSQGNFGIPYGYTF
TRBV7-6	many	TRBD1	TRBJ1-6	TGTGCCAGCAGCTCCGGACAGGGTTTAAATTCACCCCTCCACTTT	CASSSGQGLNSPLHF
TRBV20-1	.	TRBD2	TRBJ2-5	TGCAGTGCTAGAGATCCAACTAGCGGGGGGGAAGAGACCCAGTACTTC	CSARDPTSGGEETQYF
TRBV27	few	.	TRBJ1-5	TGTGCCAGCAGTCCCGGGGTGGGGGGACGTCGGGGCAATCAGCCCCAGCATTTT	CASSPGVGGRRGNQPQHF
TRBV20-1	once	.	TRBJ1-2	TGCAGTGCTAGTGCGGGGGAGGTTGCCTATGGCTACACCTTC	CSASAGEVAYGYTF
TRBV29-1	.	.	TRBJ2-4	TGCAGCGTGGGGGTTGGGGGCGTGAGGGACATTCAGTACTTC	CSVGVGGVRDIQYF
TRBV12-3/TRBV12-4	.	TRBD1	TRBJ1-2	TGTGCCAGCAGTCGCCAACAGGGGGGCGGCTACACCTTC	CASSRQQGGGYTF
TRBV24-1	.	.	TRBJ2-5	TGTGCCACCAGTGACCCCACCGGACAACAAGAGACCCAGTACTTC	CATSDPTGQQETQYF
TRBV28	.	.	TRBJ2-6	TGTGCCAGCAGCCCCCTAAGTAAGGAGACTGGGGCCAACGTCCTGACTTTC	CASSPLSKETGANVLTF
TRBV28	.	TRBD1	TRBJ1-6	TGTGCCAGCAAGACCGGGACAGGGAACTCACCCCTCCACTTT	CASKTGTGNSPLHF
TRBV6-6	.	TRBD1	TRBJ2-3	TGTGCCAGCTCCAACCGGGACAGGGACCCAGATACGCAGTATTTT	CASSNRDRDPDTQYF
TRBV12-3/TRBV12-4	.	TRBD2	TRBJ2-1	TGTGCCAGCAGTCCTCAGCGGGGGGCCAACAATGAGCAGTTCTTC	CASSPQRGANNEQFF
TRBV12-3/TRBV12-4	.	.	TRBJ1-4	TGTGCCAGCAGTGCCGCCGCTTCTGAAAAACTGTTTTTT	CASSAAASEKLFF
TRBV7-9	many	TRBD1	TRBJ2-3	TGTGCCAGCAGCTTGGACAGGGGAACAGATACGCAGTATTTT	CASSLDRGTDTQYF
TRBV7-2	many	.	TRBJ2-7	TGTGCCAGCAGCTTACAGGGGCAGGTAACCTACGAGCAGTACTTC	CASSLQGQVTYEQYF
TRBV27	.	TRBD1	TRBJ1-2	TGTGCCAGCAGTTTGACAGGGGGCTTAAGTGGCTACACCTTC	CASSLTGGLSGYTF
TRBV27	.	TRBD1	TRBJ1-1	TGTGCCAGCAGTTGGACAGGGAAAATGAACACTGAAGCTTTCTTT	CASSWTGKMNTEAFF
TRBV7-8	.	TRBD2	TRBJ2-1	TGTGCCAGCACCAGACTAGCGGGGAAGTCCAATGAGCAGTTCTTC	CASTRLAGKSNEQFF
TRBV7-2	once	.	TRBJ2-6	TGTGCCAGCAGCCCACAAACCTCTGGGGCCAACGTCCTGACTTTC	CASSPQTSGANVLTF
TRBV20-1	.	TRBD2	TRBJ2-5	TGCAGTGCTAGAGACGGGACTAGCGGACAAGAGACCCAGTACTTC	CSARDGTSGQETQYF
TRBV5-1	few	TRBD1	TRBJ2-5	TGCGCCAGCACTGGGCAGGGGGCTAAAGAGACCCAGTACTTC	CASTGQGAKETQYF
TRBV4-2	.	.	TRBJ1-1	TGTGCCAGCAGCCAAGCTGGTTCCAGGGACACTGAAGCTTTCTTT	CASSQAGSRDTEAFF
TRBV28	.	.	TRBJ2-1	TGTGCCAGCCATTCCACCGGTGTTGAGCAGTTCTTC	CASHSTGVEQFF
TRBV4-3	.	.	TRBJ1-1	TGCGCCAGCAGCCAAGATCAGGGCTCCACTGAAGCTTTCTTT	CASSQDQGSTEAFF
TRBV2	.	.	TRBJ1-2	TGTGCCAGCAGTGAAGGCCGACCGTTAACCCACACCTTC	CASSEGRPLTHTF
TRBV14	.	TRBD2	TRBJ2-1	TGTGCCAGCAGCCAACCGACACTAGCGGGGGGAAGGAATGAGCAGTTCTTC	CASSQPTLAGGRNEQFF
TRBV5-1	.	.	TRBJ2-1	TGCGCCAGCAGCCGTTTGATGCGCCGGGAACACGGGAATGAGCAGTTCTTC	CASSRLMRREHGNEQFF
TRBV9	.	TRBD2	TRBJ2-1	TGTGCCAGCAGCGTTACTAGCGGGGGGGCAGATGAGCAGTTCTTC	CASSVTSGGADEQFF
TRBV15	.	.	TRBJ1-5	TGTGCCACCAGTTTGCTCAGGGAGAGCAATCAGCCCCAGCATTTT	CATSLLRESNQPQHF
TRBV20-1	.	.	TRBJ1-1	TGCAGTGCTCATACAGGGAAAAAAATGAACACTGAAGCTTTCTTT	CSAHTGKKMNTEAFF
TRBV28	.	TRBD2	TRBJ2-5	TGTGCCAGCAGCGAAACTAGCGGGGGGAAAGAGACCCAGTACTTC	CASSETSGGKETQYF
TRBV7-9	.	.	TRBJ1-4	TGTGCCAGCACCGGCGGTGTGGGGGGCGCCCCGGCTAATGAAAAACTGTTTTTT	CASTGGVGGAPANEKLFF
TRBV29-1	.	.	TRBJ1-2	TGCAGCGTCCTTCCGCAACGGAGGAGTGGCTACACCTTC	CSVLPQRRSGYTF
TRBV18	.	.	TRBJ1-4	TGTGCCAGCTCACCGGCGCAGGGTGAAGAAAAACTGTTTTTT	CASSPAQGEEKLFF
TRBV2	.	.	TRBJ1-6	TGTGCCAGCAGTGAGACCGACAGGACTAATTCACCCCTCCACTTT	CASSETDRTNSPLHF
TRBV29-1	once	.	TRBJ1-2	TGCAGCGTTGGGCGGACCGGAGATGGCTACACCTTC	CSVGRTGDGYTF
TRBV7-3	few	TRBD1	TRBJ2-2	TGTGCCAGCAGCGCGACAGGGTTCACCGGGGAGCTGTTTTTT	CASSATGFTGELFF
TRBV6-6	.	.	TRBJ1-1	TGTGCCAGCAGATCATCGAGAGGGAAGAACACTGAAGCTTTCTTT	CASRSSRGKNTEAFF
TRBV29-1	.	TRBD1	TRBJ1-2	TGCAGCGTTAAGACAGGGACGGGCTATGGCTACACCTTC	CSVKTGTGYGYTF
TRBV19	.	TRBD1	TRBJ1-5	TGTGCCAGTCAGGGGGACTATAGCAATCAGCCCCAGCATTTT	CASQGDYSNQPQHF